This T cell receptor (beta chain) was recorded in a study of blood T cell repertoires in COVID-19 (dated by TCRdb to 2018 to 2021). Study-level background: Samples covering the acute and convalescent phases of COVID-19 were provided by collaborators in the United States, Italy and Spain. The material from the prospective study consisted of cDNA or gDNA derived from T cells, B-cell-depleted T cells, or PBMCs. Deeply sampled blood TCRbeta repertoires from subjects exposed to, actively infected with, or recovered from COVID-19 were included in the dataset. The repertoires were released in a freely available public database intended as a resource for research on the immune response to SARS-CoV-2. Samples came from the ongoing ImmuneRACE study (first 160 participants) plus 1,254 subjects from 6 global collaborators. The sample metadata nearly always contained a de-identified subject ID, COVID-19 status, age in years and sex. Where HLA class I and class II types were available, the types were taken from metadata supplied by the sample provider, not from assay-based typing. The paper as a whole reports these results and caveats: The quantity of clinical and demographic metadata differed by source and by participant and was supplied without curation.

Participants in the prospective study were aged roughly 18 to 89 years, lived in 24 United States geographic areas, and enrolled through a virtual design. In the prospective study, cohorts were assigned on the basis of participant-reported clinical history obtained from a screening survey and a study questionnaire. Exposed participants had been in contact, within 2 weeks of entering the study, with a person who had a PCR-confirmed or clinician-diagnosed case of COVID-19. Each participant in the prospective study had whole blood, serum and a nasopharyngeal or oropharyngeal swab collected by mobile phlebotomists. Prospective study participants could optionally give additional blood draws and questionnaires over an approximately two-month period. Prospective study blood samples were shipped either frozen or at room temperature before DNA extraction. As concerns this clone: Its antigen specificity is not known. Per-nucleotide qualities are absent, and no much larger clonotype sits a single base away.

TCRbeta CDR3 regions were amplified from genomic DNA using the immunoSEQ Assay, a bias-controlled multiplex PCR. The original methods were these. Nucleated cell counts per sample were estimated from amplification of reference gene primers within the assay. To quantify the absolute abundance of each unique TCRbeta CDR3 rearrangement, sequence reads were collapsed and filtered. For each sample, productive Simpson clonality was calculated as the square root of Simpson's diversity index across productive rearrangements. Imported from immuneACCESS, the table was reduced by TCRdb to in-frame sequences with V and J called. These copies leave out some clones; in studies compared against another copy, an unresolved V gene accounts for under half, and the cause of the remainder is not known. That table is the source of V, J and clone size, and D and trimming were worked out from the DNA. The sample table holds around 340,000 clones, of which around nine tenths were seen once. 0.85% to 1.3% of the sample lies in the top ten.

Sequencing used PBMCs or T cells enriched from blood (not recorded which). The clonotype originates from a woman aged 30 to 39 who had been exposed to COVID-19.

The CDR3 loop reads CASQSGGPGANVLTF. The bases are TGTGCCAGCCAAAGCGGGGGGCCTGGGGCCAACGTCCTGACTTTC. The chain uses TRBV11-1 and TRBJ2-6; a stretch of 9 junction bases matches TRBD2. Trimming leaves V shorter by 8 bases and J shorter by 2 bases, with the junction holding 4 bases beyond the gene matches. Including the terminal cysteine and phenylalanine, the CDR3 comprises 15 residues. Just CDR3 DNA is preserved here, 45 bases in frame from base 1. Per the germline V gene (reference sequence), SGHAT is the CDR1 and FQDESV is the CDR2.